This T cell receptor beta chain was found in a study of T cells in Graves' hyperthyroidism and ophthalmopathy (dated by TCRdb to the late 2010s). At the level of the whole study: Peripheral blood samples were taken at the time of initial diagnosis, prior to any treatment. A discovery cohort of roughly 100 patients, approximately 44 with Graves' ophthalmopathy and over 55 with stable Graves' hyperthyroidism, was used to find distinguishing TCR V-J signatures. Prospective prediction of ophthalmopathy was tested in an independent validation cohort consisting of 18 to 20 hyperthyroidism patients and 15 or so patients who later progressed to ophthalmopathy. The approximately 97 discovery patients were randomly divided into training and test sets at a 7:3 ratio. In about 6 Graves' hyperthyroidism patients, the study also compared T-cell repertoires from thyroid tissue with T-cell repertoires from blood. After blood sampling, hyperthyroidism patients were treated with methimazole at a starting dose of 30 mg daily, and ophthalmopathy patients were treated with high-dose intravenous methylprednisolone. According to the paper, TCR Vbeta CDR3 sequencing was carried out on approximately 140 peripheral blood samples, which came from approximately 41 ophthalmopathy, approximately 78 hyperthyroidism and around 17 progressor patients.

The CDR3 spans 13 residues, from the cysteine through the phenylalanine. The CDR3 DNA has 39 bases and is translated from base 1. V and J lose 3 bases and 10 bases, and a span of 15 bases separates them. CDR1 and CDR2 are read off the germline V gene as SGHRS and YFSETQ. What the research found in general, with its limitations: In validation, the model predicted progression to ophthalmopathy with around 71% sensitivity and over 72% specificity, a median of 6.5 months before onset. A 13 V-J signature model separated ophthalmopathy from stable hyperthyroidism, with around 90% sensitivity and 81.08% specificity in cross-validation and 80%/75% in testing. Sample size was not statistically predetermined, and investigators were not blinded to group allocation. Most expanded thyroid clonotypes (frequency above 0.001) were also detected in blood, a finding suggesting that blood repertoires may reflect thyroid immune responses.

This clonotype has at least ten counts. Its antigen is still unknown. No base quality information exists; no much larger clone differs at one position. The TCR beta CDR3 regions were amplified from RNA transcripts. The first round of RT-PCR for the TCR CDR3 was performed with the HTBI primer set and the Qiagen OneStep RT-PCR kit. Libraries were constructed in a second round of multiplex PCR, after which size selection and purification were carried out. The libraries were sequenced on an Illumina HiSeq2000 using paired-end 100 bp reads. As for the original processing: SOAPnuke was used to process the raw data, throwing out any read that contained adapters or uncalled bases, had a mean Phred below 15, or lacked an exact constant-primer or identifier match. COPE v1.2.5 was used to merge high-quality paired reads, and clonotypes were defined as unique nucleotide sequences. Clonotypes were aligned to IMGT TRBV, TRBD and TRBJ reference segments using MiTCR v1.1. Analysis was restricted to V-J combinations with a frequency above 0.0001, which covered 98% to 99.2% of repertoires. The TCS score was defined as F50 (clonal expansion) divided by E x V (chaos), with BLOSUM62-based TCRdist calculated between CDR3 peptides within each V-J. Welch's t-statistics and random forest reduced roughly 500 V-J features to 10 to 15, which were used in a naive Bayes classifier (R e1071). TCRdb reprocessed the public reads (quality trimming at Q25 with fastp, clone calling with MiXCR) and kept in-frame beta chains. When rows share a CDR3 protein, they turn into one entry using the most common DNA and genes. The V and J calls here are based on TCRdb, not the publication. Recorded for this sample are around 600,000 distinct CDR3 sequences; about 15% of them occurred a single time. The top ten clones comprise 9.5% to 15% of the sample.

Ophthalmopathy patients had moderately to severely active disease, Clinical Activity Score of at least 3, NOSPECS grade of at least 4, and duration under 3 months. Exclusion was applied to patients with uncontrolled infections, other autoimmune diseases, pregnancy or lactation. Diagnoses were established on the basis of clinical symptoms, serum thyroxine and TRAb, thyroid ultrasound, and orbital computed tomography. PBMCs were separated from around 9.1 ml of fresh peripheral blood using Ficoll-Paque density gradient centrifugation. Total RNA was extracted using Trizol reagent, and RNA quality was assessed on an Agilent 2100 Bioanalyzer.

This chain is built from TRBV5-1 and TRBJ2-3; TRBD2 might be the D gene, on 5 matching bases. Specimen: blood. The sequence was obtained from a woman between 45 and 65 years old with Graves' ophthalmopathy. The DNA is TGCGCCAGCAGCTACACGGTAGGGAGTCCGCAGTATTTT. Its translation reads: CASSYTVGSPQYF.